This TCR beta chain was sequenced for a study of OX40 agonist ivuxolimab in advanced cancers. Overall study: Partial responses were recorded for three patients, including one with hepatocellular carcinoma and two with cutaneous melanoma.

This table comes from immunoSEQ multiplex PCR, and its TCRdb copy is limited to in-frame clones, with some not included. In the table there are roughly 83,000 clones, about 89% of which are singletons. Per germline, CDR1 MNHEY and CDR2 SMNVEV (reference sequence). V lost 0 bases to trimming and J lost 2 bases, with 18 bases between them. The CDR3 sequence is 18 residues long. Blood sampling took place at baseline, cycle 4 day 1, and cycle 7 day 1. The gene calls are TRBV27 and TRBJ2-3; a possible D gene is TRBD2 (5 bases). The sequence was collected from an adult with an advanced solid tumor such as melanoma, head and neck, liver or kidney cancer. Sequencing was performed on CD4+ or CD8+ T cells sorted from blood, taken in a trial of the OX40 agonist ivuxolimab. The CDR3 DNA follows: TGTGCCAGCAGTTTATCCCCGGTGCTAGCCGGGGACACAGATACGCAGTATTTT. Protein product: CASSLSPVLAGDTDTQYF.